This TCR beta chain was captured by sequencing in a study of blood T cell repertoires in COVID-19. Study-level information: COVID-19 samples collected from the United States, Italy and Spain covered acute and convalescent phases. PBMCs, B-cell-depleted T cells, or T cells were the source of the cDNA or gDNA that made up the material.

Enrolment of Seattle patients took place during active infection, and they were followed longitudinally. Method: immunoSEQ multiplex PCR; TCRdb's copy keeps in-frame clones and lacks some. There are roughly 410,000 clones in the sample; 89% occur only once, and under 2% lies in the top ten. V dropped 5 bases and J dropped 8; count of bases not matched to a gene: 5. This CDR3 is 15 amino acids long. In germline, CDR1 is SGHAT, CDR2 FQNNGV. This clone was found once. The receptor comes from a woman between 40 and 55 years old with COVID-19, enrolled during active disease. The specimen sequenced was peripheral blood. J is TRBJ2-1 and V is TRBV11-2; 14 bases align to TRBD2. The CDR3: CASSRGTSGSYEQFF. The CDR3 region has the DNA TGTGCCAGCAGCCGCGGGACTAGCGGGAGCTATGAGCAGTTCTTC.